This TCR beta chain stems from a study of response to subunit inactivated influenza vaccine listed by TCRdb under 2018. For the study in its entirety: Deep quantitative profiling of the T cell receptor repertoire was used in the study to follow responses to a trivalent subunit inactivated influenza vaccine.

In this sample, this clonotype turned up a few times. Its antigen specificity is not known. Base qualities are missing; no much larger clone stands one base away. Points the paper makes about the study in general: It was suggested by the authors that each seasonal influenza vaccination may recruit only a limited number of new T cells.

Receptors were amplified or captured by RT-PCR. The reads were generated on an Illumina HiSeq 2500. TCRdb reanalyzed the raw reads on its own, using fastp at Q25 for trimming and MiXCR for clone calling, and kept in-frame beta chains. When rows share a CDR3 protein, they turn into one entry using the most common DNA and genes. Recorded for this sample are hundreds of thousands of distinct CDR3 sequences; around 8% of them occurred a single time. The ten biggest clones cover 10% to 15% of the sample. From the cysteine up to the phenylalanine, the CDR3 has a length of 15 residues. CDR3 DNA is the only sequence kept; it has 45 bases, read in frame from the first base. The junction carries 13 bases between V and J, which are trimmed by 7 bases and 0 bases respectively. The germline V gene yields ENHRY for CDR1 and SYGVKD for CDR2.

The sequence came from a man aged 50 to 69 who received an inactivated influenza vaccine. Donor details come from another sample of the same person, matched by shared clones. The starting material was PBMCs from blood, obtained roughly 24 months after vaccination. This sequence uses TRBV10-3 and TRBJ2-1, with the D gene not clear enough to name. The DNA reads as follows: TGTGCCATCATGGCCGGACGGAGCTCCTACAATGAGCAGTTCTTC. Its amino acids are CAIMAGRSSYNEQFF.